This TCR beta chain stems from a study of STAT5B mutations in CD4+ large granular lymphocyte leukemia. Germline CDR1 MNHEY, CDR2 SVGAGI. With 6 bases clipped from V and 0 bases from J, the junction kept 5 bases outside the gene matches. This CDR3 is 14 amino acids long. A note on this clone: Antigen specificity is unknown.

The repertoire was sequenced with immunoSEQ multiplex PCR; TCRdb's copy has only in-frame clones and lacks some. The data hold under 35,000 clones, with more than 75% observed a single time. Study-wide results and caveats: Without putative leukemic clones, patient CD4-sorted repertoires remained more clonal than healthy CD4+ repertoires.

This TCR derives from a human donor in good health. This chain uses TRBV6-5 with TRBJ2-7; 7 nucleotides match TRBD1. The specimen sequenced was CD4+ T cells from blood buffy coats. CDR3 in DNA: TGTGCCAGCAGCTCCCGGACAGGCTCCTACGAGCAGTACTTC. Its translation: CASSSRTGSYEQYF.